This record looks at one TCR beta chain sequence and its context. What it binds is not known. This sample was included in a study of T cell responses to AZD1222 COVID-19 vaccine. Study in general: Pooled samples include second doses given at about 4 or 12 weeks. Overall study findings and caveats: In the spike-specific TCR repertoire, nearly half reportedly target unmutated variant regions. Just 5 to 7 people given AZD1222 tested seropositive at baseline. Repertoire sampling happened only post peak T cell response.

Profiling relied on immunoSEQ multiplex PCR, and the TCRdb table lists in-frame clones only, not all of them. This sample yields about 170,000 clones, of which more than 80% are seen a single time; about 6.9% belongs to the top ten. V lost 0 bases and J lost 4, with 15 bases in between. CDR3 length equals 15 residues. Germline V lookup: CDR1 GTSNPN, CDR2 SVGIG (reference sequence). V gene TRBV30 combines with J gene TRBJ1-2; D is ambiguous. This clonotype originated in an adult in good health. Here the sequenced sample was peripheral blood, taken on day 0 of AZD1222 vaccination. The CDR3 protein is CAWSVPDIGSYGYTF. The CDR3 coding sequence is TGTGCCTGGAGTGTACCTGACATTGGGTCCTATGGCTACACCTTC. The whole variable domain, filled in from reference TRBV30 and TRBJ1-2, reads SQTIHQWPATLVQPVGSPLSLECTVEGTSNPNLYWYRQAAGRGLQLLFYSVGIGQISSEVPQNLSASRPQDRQFILSSKKLLLSDSGFYLCAWSVPDIGSYGYTFGSGTRLTVV.